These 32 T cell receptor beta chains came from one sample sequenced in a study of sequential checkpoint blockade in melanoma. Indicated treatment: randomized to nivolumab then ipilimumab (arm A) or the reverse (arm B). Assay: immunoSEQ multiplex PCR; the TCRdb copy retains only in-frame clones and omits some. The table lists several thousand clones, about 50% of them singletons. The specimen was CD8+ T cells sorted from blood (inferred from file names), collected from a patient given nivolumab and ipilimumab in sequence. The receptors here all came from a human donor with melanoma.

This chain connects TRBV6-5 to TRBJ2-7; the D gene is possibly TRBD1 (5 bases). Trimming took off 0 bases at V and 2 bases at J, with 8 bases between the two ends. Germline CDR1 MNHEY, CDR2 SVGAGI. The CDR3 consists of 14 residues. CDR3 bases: TGTGCCAGCAGTTACTCGGAACAGGCCTACGAGCAGTACTTC. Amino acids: CASSYSEQAYEQYF.

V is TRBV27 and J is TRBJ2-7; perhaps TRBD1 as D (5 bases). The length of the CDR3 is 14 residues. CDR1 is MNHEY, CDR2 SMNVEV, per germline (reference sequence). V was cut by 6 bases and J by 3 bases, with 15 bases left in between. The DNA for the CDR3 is TGTGCCAGCAGCCCCGCAGGGAACGTCTACGAGCAGTACTTC. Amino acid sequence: CASSPAGNVYEQYF.

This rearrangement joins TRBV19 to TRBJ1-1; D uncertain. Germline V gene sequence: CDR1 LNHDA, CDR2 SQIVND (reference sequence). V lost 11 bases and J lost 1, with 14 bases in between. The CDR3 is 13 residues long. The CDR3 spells CAAANEGNTEAFF. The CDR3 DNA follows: TGTGCCGCTGCAAACGAGGGGAACACTGAAGCTTTCTTT.

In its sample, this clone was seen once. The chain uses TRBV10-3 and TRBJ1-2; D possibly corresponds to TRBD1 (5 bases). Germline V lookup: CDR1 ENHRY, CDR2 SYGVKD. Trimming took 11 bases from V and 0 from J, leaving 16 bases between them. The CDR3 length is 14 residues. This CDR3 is CAAAEGRANYGYTF. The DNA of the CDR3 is TGTGCCGCCGCGGAGGGGAGAGCTAACTATGGCTACACCTTC.

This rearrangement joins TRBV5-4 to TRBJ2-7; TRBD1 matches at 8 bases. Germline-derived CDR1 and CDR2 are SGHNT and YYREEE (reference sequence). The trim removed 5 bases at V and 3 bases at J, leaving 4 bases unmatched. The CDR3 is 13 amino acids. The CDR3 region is CASRPDRDYEQYF. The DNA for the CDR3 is TGTGCCAGCAGACCGGACAGGGACTACGAGCAGTACTTC. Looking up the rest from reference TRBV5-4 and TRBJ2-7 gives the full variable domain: ETGVTQSPTHLIKTRGQQVTLRCSSQSGHNTVSWYQQALGQGPQFIFQYYREEENGRGNFPPRFSGLQFPNYSSELNVNALELDDSALYLCASRPDRDYEQYFGPGTRLTVT.

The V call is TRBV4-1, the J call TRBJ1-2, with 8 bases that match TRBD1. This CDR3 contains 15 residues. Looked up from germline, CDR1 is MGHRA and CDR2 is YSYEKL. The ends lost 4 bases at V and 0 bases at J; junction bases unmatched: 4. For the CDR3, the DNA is TGCGCCAGCAGCCCCTGGACAGGGTCTAACTATGGCTACACCTTC. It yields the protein CASSPWTGSNYGYTF.

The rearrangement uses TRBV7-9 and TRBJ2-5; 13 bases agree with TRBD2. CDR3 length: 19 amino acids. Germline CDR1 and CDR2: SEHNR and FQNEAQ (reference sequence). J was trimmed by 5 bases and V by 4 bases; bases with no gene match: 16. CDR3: CASSSGLAGTTYFWETQYF. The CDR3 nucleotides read TGTGCCAGCAGCTCGGGACTAGCGGGGACCACCTATTTCTGGGAGACCCAGTACTTC.

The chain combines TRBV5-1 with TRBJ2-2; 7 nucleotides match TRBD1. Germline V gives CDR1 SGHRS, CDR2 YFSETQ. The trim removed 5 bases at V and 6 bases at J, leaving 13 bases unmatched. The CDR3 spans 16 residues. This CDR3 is CASRPPGTEIPGELFF. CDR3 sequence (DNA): TGCGCCAGCAGACCACCCGGGACAGAGATCCCCGGGGAGCTGTTTTTT.

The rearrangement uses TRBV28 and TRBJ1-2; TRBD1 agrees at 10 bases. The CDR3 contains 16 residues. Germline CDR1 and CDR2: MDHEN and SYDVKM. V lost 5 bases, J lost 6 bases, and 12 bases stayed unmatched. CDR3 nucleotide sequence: TGTGCCAGCAGTGCTGTTTTAGGGACAGGGGAGGATGGCTACACCTTC. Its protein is CASSAVLGTGEDGYTF.

CDR3 protein: CASSLSAPSGGSYEQYF. The CDR3 bases are TGTGCCAGCAGTTTATCGGCTCCTAGCGGGGGATCCTACGAGCAGTACTTC. The chain joins TRBV27 to TRBJ2-7, with 10 bases aligning to TRBD2. This CDR3 spans 17 amino acids. Germline V gene data show CDR1 as MNHEY and CDR2 as SMNVEV (reference sequence). V lost 0 bases, J lost 1 base, and 6 bases stayed unmatched.

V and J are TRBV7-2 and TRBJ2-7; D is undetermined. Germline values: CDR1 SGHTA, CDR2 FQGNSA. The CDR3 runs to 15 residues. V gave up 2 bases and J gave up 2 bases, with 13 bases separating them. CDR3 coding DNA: TGTGCCAGCAGCTTAACTCTCTCGTTCCCCTACGAGCAGTACTTC. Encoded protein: CASSLTLSFPYEQYF.

The chain's CDR3 is CASSQNLGGNYGYTF. The CDR3 bases are TGCGCCAGCAGCCAGAATCTAGGGGGCAACTATGGCTACACCTTC. The rearrangement joins TRBV4-3 to TRBJ1-2; 7 positions match TRBD1. CDR3 length: 15 residues. Trimming took 3 bases from V and 2 from J; bases not matched to a gene: 6. Germline V gives CDR1 LGHNA, CDR2 YSLEER.

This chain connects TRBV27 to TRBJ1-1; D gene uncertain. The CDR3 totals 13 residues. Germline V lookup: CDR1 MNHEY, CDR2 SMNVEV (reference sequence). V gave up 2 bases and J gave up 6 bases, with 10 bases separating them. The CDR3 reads CASSLGGSPEAFF. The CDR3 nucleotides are TGTGCCAGCAGTTTAGGAGGGTCCCCTGAAGCTTTCTTT.

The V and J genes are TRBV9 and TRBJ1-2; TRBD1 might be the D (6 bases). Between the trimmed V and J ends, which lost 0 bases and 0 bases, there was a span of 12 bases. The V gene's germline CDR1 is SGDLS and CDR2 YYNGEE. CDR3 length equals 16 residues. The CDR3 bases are TGTGCCAGCAGCGTAGGGGACATCCAAGCTAACTATGGCTACACCTTC. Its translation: CASSVGDIQANYGYTF.

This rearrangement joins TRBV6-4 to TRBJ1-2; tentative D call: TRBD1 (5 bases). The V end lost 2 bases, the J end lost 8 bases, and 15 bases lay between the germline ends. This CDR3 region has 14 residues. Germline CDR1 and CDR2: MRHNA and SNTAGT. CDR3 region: CASSDDPGGRGYTF. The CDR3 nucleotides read TGTGCCAGCAGTGACGACCCGGGGGGTCGCGGCTACACCTTC.

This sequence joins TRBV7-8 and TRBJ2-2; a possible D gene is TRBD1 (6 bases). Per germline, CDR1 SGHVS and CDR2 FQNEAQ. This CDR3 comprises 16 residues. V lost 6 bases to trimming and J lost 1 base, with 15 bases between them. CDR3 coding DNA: TGTGCCAGCAGACCCATCAAGGGGGAGAACACCGGGGAGCTGTTTTTT. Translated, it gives CASRPIKGENTGELFF.

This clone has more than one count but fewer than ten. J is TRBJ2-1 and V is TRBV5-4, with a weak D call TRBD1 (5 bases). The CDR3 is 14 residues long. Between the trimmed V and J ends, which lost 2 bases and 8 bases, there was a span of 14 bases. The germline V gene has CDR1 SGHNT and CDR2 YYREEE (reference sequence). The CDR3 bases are TGTGCCAGCAGCTTTTCAGGGCCCTGGGATGAGCAGTTCTTC. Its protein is CASSFSGPWDEQFF.

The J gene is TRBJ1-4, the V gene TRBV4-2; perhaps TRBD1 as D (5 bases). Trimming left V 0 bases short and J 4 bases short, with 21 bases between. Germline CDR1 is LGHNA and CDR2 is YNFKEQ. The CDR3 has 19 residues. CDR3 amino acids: CASSQDMVGVRQGNEKLFF. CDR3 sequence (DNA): TGTGCCAGCAGCCAAGATATGGTTGGGGTCCGCCAGGGTAATGAAAAACTGTTTTTT.

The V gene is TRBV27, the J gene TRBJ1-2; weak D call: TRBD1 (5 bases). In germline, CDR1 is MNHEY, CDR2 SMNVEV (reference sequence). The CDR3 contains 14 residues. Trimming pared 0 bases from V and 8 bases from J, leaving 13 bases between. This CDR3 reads CASSLSGQGVGYTF. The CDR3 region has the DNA TGTGCCAGCAGTTTATCGGGGCAGGGCGTCGGCTACACCTTC.

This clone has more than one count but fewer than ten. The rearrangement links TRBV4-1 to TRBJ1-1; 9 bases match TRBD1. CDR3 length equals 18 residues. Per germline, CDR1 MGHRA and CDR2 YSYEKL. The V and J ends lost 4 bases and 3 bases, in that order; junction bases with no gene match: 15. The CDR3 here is CASSLRARTGDFYTEAFF. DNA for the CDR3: TGCGCCAGCAGCCTGAGAGCAAGGACAGGGGATTTTTACACTGAAGCTTTCTTT.

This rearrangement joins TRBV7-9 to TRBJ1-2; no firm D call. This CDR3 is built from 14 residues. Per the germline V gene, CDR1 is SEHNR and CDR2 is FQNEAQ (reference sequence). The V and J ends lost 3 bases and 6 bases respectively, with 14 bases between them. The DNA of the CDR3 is TGTGCCAGCAGCTTGGCCACAGCCCTCCATGGCTACACCTTC. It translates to CASSLATALHGYTF.

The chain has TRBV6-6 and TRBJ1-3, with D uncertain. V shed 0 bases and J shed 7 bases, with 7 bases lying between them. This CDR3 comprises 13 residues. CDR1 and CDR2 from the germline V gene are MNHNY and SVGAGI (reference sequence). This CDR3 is CASSYSAGNTIYF. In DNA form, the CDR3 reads TGTGCCAGCAGTTACTCGGCAGGCAACACCATATATTTT.

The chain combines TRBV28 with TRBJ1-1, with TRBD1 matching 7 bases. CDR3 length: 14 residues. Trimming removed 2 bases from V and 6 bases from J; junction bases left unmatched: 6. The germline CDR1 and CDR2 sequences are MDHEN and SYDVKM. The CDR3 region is CASSLNRGPAEAFF. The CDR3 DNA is TGTGCCAGCAGTTTAAATAGGGGGCCCGCTGAAGCTTTCTTT.

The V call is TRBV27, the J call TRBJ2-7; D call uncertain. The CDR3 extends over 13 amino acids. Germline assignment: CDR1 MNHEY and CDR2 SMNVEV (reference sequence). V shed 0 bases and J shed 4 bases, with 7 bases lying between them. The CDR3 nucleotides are TGTGCCAGCAGTTTATCCACAGAGTACGAGCAGTACTTC. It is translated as CASSLSTEYEQYF.

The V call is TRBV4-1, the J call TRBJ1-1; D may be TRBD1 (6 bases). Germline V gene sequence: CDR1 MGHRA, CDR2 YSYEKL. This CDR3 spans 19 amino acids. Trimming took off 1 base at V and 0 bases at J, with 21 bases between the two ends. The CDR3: CASSQGVLGAPYLNTEAFF. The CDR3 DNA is TGCGCCAGCAGCCAAGGGGTTTTGGGGGCACCCTATTTGAACACTGAAGCTTTCTTT.

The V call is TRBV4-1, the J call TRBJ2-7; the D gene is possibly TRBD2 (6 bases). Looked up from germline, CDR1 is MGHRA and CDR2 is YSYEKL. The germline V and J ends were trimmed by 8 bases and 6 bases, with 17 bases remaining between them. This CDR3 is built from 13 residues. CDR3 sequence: CASGDGLQFEQYF. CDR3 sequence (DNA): TGCGCCAGCGGCGACGGACTACAGTTCGAGCAGTACTTC.

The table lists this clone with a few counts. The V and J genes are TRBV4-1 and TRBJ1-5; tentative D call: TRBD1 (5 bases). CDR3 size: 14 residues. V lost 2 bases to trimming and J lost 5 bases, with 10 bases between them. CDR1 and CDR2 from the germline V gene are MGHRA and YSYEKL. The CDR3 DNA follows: TGCGCCAGCAGCCAACTACAGGTCGATCAGCCCCAGCATTTT. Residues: CASSQLQVDQPQHF.

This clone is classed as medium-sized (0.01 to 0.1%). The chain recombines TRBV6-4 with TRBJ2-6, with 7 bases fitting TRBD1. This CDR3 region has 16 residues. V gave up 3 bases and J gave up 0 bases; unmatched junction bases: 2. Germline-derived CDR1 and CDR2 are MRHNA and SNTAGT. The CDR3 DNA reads TGTGCCAGCAGTGAATCAGGGGGCTCTGGGGCCAACGTCCTGACTTTC. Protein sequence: CASSESGGSGANVLTF.

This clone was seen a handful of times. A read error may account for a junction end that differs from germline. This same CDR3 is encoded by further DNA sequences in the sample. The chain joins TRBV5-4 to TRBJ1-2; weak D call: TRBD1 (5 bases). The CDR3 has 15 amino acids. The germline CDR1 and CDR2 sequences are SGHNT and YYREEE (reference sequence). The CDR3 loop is CASSQDLRVRYGYTF. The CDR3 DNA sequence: TGCGCCAGCAGCCAAGACCTCAGGGTGAGGTATGGCTACACCTTC.

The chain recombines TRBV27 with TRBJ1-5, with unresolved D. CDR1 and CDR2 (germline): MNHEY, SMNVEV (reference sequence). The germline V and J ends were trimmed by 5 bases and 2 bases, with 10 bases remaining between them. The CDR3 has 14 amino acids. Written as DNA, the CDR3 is TGTGCCAGCAGTGCCCGGTTGGGCAATCAGCCCCAGCATTTT. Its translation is CASSARLGNQPQHF.

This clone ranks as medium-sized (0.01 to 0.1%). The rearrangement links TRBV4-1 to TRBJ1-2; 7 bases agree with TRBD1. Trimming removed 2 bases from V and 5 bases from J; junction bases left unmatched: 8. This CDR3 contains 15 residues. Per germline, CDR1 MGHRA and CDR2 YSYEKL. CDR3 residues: CASSQYRGLRYGYTF. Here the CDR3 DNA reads TGCGCCAGCAGCCAATACAGGGGATTGCGGTATGGCTACACCTTC.

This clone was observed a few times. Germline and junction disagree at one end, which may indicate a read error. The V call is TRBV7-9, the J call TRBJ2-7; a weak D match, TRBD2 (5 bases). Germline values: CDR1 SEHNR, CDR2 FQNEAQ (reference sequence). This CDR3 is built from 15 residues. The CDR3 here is CASSPERSTSYEQYF. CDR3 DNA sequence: TGCGCCAGCAGCCCGGAGCGGTCTACGTCCTACGAGCAGTACTTC.